This TCR beta chain was documented in a study of graft-versus-host responses after intestinal transplantation. Overall study: Recipients had transplants, and these were multivisceral, liver-intestinal, or isolated intestinal. After anti-thymocyte globulin induction, recipients took tacrolimus and steroids for 2 to 3 years.

Notes on this clone: Its antigen is currently unknown.

Broader study findings: Some GvH clones appeared in ileal mucosa or blood before recipient bone marrow. An association linked early post-transplant HvG declines with peak circulating GvH clone levels.

Repertoires were generated with immunoSEQ multiplex PCR, while TCRdb's copy carries only in-frame clones and drops some. The table lists approximately 94,000 clones, roughly 87% of them singletons. Losses at the gene ends were 3 bases for V and 4 bases for J; bases not matched to a gene: 9. This CDR3 is 15 amino acids long. Looked up from germline, CDR1 is SGHRS and CDR2 is YFSETQ. The sequence derives from a human donor who was the organ donor for an intestinal transplant. The chain recombines TRBV5-1 with TRBJ2-7, with 8 positions matching TRBD1. The sequencing here drew on unstimulated CD4+ T cells sorted from spleen or lymph node cells, taken before transplant. The CDR3 DNA sequence: TGCGCCAGCAGCTACCTCCCGGACAGGGAATACGAGCAGTACTTC. Translated, it gives CASSYLPDREYEQYF. Full variable domain (missing parts from reference TRBV5-1 and TRBJ2-7): KAGVTQTPRYLIKTRGQQVTLSCSPISGHRSVSWYQQTPGQGLQFLFEYFSETQRNKGNFPGRFSGRQFSNSRSEMNVSTLELGDSALYLCASSYLPDREYEQYFGPGTRLTVT.